The next 2 T cell receptor beta chains were all read from a single sample in a study of T-cell reconstitution after alpha-beta-depleted transplantation in children. It was with unique molecular identifiers that the TCRbeta library was prepared. Each CDR3 protein gets one entry after TCRdb re-called the PCR reads with MiXCR. The table includes 230,000 or so distinct CDR3 sequences, about 11% detected once. Source: PBMCs from the stem cell graft donor, taken from the stem cell graft. These receptors all stem from a human donor who donated a stem cell graft to a child with acute lymphoblastic leukemia.

This clonotype was found many times. The rearrangement uses TRBV4-2 and TRBJ1-1; D is perhaps TRBD1 (5 bases). Germline loops: CDR1 LGHNA, CDR2 YNFKEQ. The CDR3 is 14 amino acids. Trimming shortened V by 0 bases and J by 4 bases, and 9 bases separated the two germline ends. CDR3 residues: CASSQDPGVTEAFF. The CDR3 DNA sequence: TGTGCCAGCAGCCAAGATCCGGGGGTCACTGAAGCTTTCTTT.

This clonotype was seen ten or more times. This rearrangement joins TRBV5-1 to TRBJ2-1, with 9 nucleotides matching TRBD2. Germline V gene data show CDR1 as SGHRS and CDR2 as YFSETQ. CDR3 length: 12 amino acids. J gave up 8 bases and V 4 bases, and 1 base lay outside the gene matches. CDR3 residues: CASSQREDEQFF. DNA of the CDR3: TGCGCCAGCAGCCAGCGGGAGGATGAGCAGTTCTTC.